This TCR beta chain was observed in a study of T cell responses to AZD1222 COVID-19 vaccine. Concerning this clone itself: Antigen unknown.

The V gene's germline CDR1 is SGHKS and CDR2 YYEKEE (reference sequence). V lost 2 bases and J lost 6, with 14 bases in between. The length of the CDR3 is 15 residues. Profiled with immunoSEQ multiplex PCR; TCRdb holds only in-frame clones, not every one. The table lists some 69,000 clones, 80% of them singletons. Whole-study findings and limits: Receipt of two AZD1222 doses was followed by a rise in Spike-specific TCR breadth and depth.

This TCR was sampled from an adult who received the AZD1222 COVID-19 vaccine. The sample in question was peripheral blood, obtained 28 days after the second AZD1222 dose. This rearrangement joins TRBV5-5 to TRBJ1-4, with D perhaps TRBD1 (5 bases). This CDR3 reads CASSFGGNDYEKLFF. In DNA form, the CDR3 reads TGTGCCAGCAGCTTTGGGGGGAACGATTATGAAAAACTGTTTTTT. The whole variable domain, remainder taken from reference TRBV5-5 and TRBJ1-4, is DAGVTQSPTHLIKTRGQQVTLRCSPISGHKSVSWYQQVLGQGPQFIFQYYEKEERGRGNFPDRFSARQFPNYSSELNVNALLLGDSALYLCASSFGGNDYEKLFFGSGTQLSVL.